The T cell receptor (beta chain) described here comes from a study of response to subunit inactivated influenza vaccine. General study findings and limits: The authors put forward the suggestion that each seasonal influenza vaccination may bring in only a limited number of new T cells.

This clonotype was counted at least ten times. Its antigen remains unknown. TCRdb reprocessed the RT-PCR reads with MiXCR, giving one entry per CDR3 protein. This sample yields roughly 570,000 distinct CDR3 sequences, of which over 10% are seen a single time; about an eighth belongs to the top ten. This receptor was identified in a man in his fifties who received an inactivated influenza vaccine. The source material was PBMCs from blood, sampled 35 to 45 days after vaccination.

This CDR3 reads CSVATGSSTDTQYF. The CDR3 nucleotides read TGCAGCGTGGCGACTGGGTCTAGCACAGATACGCAGTATTTT. The V call is TRBV29-1, the J call TRBJ2-3; the D is unclear. Trimming removed 6 bases from V and 0 bases from J, with 13 bases in between. This CDR3 contains 14 residues. The V gene's germline CDR1 is SQVTM and CDR2 ANQGSEA.